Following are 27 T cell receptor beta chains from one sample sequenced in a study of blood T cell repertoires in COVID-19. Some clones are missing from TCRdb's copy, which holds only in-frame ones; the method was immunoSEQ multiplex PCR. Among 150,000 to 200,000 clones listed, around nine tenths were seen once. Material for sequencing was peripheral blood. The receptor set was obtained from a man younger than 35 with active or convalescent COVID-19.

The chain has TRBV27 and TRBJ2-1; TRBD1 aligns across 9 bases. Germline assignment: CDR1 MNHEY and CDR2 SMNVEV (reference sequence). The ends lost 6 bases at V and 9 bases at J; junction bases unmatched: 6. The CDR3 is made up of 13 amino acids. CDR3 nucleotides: TGTGCCAGCAGGACTACAGGGGGCATTGAGCAGTTCTTC. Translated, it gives CASRTTGGIEQFF.

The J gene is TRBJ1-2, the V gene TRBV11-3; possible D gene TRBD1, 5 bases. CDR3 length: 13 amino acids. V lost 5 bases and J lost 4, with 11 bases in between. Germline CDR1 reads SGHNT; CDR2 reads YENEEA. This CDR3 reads CASSQGAPYGYTF. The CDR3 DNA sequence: TGTGCCAGCAGCCAAGGGGCCCCCTATGGCTACACCTTC.

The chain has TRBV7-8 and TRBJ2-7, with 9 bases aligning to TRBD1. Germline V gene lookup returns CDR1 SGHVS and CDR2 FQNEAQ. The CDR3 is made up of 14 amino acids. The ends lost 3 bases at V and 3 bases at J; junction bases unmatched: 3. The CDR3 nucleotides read TGTGCCAGCAGCTTGAAGACAGGGGGCTACGAGCAGTACTTC. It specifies CASSLKTGGYEQYF. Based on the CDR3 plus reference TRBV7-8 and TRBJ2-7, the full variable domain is GAGVSQSPRYKVAKRGQDVALRCDPISGHVSLFWYQQALGQGPEFLTYFQNEAQLDKSGLPSDRFFAERPEGSVSTLKIQRTQQEDSAVYLCASSLKTGGYEQYFGPGTRLTVT.

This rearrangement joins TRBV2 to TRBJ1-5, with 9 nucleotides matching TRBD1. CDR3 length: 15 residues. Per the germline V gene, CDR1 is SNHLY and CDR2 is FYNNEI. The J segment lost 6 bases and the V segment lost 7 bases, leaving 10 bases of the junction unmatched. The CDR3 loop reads CASTSGQGKGQPQHF. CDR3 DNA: TGTGCCAGCACCTCGGGACAGGGAAAGGGTCAGCCCCAGCATTTT.

CDR3 sequence (DNA): TGTGCTACGCGACTAGCGGGAGAGAGCACCGGGGAGCTGTTTTTT. Translated: CATRLAGESTGELFF. V usage is TRBV12-5 and J usage is TRBJ2-2; 12 nucleotides line up with TRBD2. The germline V gene has CDR1 LGHNT and CDR2 FRNRAP. CDR3 length: 15 residues. The V segment lost 10 bases and the J segment 4 bases; nucleotides outside the gene matches: 7.

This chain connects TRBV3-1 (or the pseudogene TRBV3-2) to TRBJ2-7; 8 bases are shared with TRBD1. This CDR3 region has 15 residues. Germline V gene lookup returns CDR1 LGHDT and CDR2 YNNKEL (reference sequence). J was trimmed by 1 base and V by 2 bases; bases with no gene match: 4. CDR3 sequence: CASSQPGTGSYEQYF. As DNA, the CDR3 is TGTGCCAGCAGCCAACCCGGGACAGGATCCTACGAGCAGTACTTC.

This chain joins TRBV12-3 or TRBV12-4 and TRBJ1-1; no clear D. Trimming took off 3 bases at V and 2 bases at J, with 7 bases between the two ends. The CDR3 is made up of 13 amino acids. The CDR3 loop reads CASSLSVNTEAFF. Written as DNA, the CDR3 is TGTGCCAGCAGTTTGTCAGTCAACACTGAAGCTTTCTTT.

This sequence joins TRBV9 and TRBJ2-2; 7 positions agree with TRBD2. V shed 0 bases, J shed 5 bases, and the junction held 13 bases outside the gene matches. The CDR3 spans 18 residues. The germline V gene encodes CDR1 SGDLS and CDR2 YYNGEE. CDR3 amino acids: CASSVVSAGRAETGELFF. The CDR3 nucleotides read TGTGCCAGCAGCGTAGTGTCAGCGGGGAGGGCCGAGACCGGGGAGCTGTTTTTT.

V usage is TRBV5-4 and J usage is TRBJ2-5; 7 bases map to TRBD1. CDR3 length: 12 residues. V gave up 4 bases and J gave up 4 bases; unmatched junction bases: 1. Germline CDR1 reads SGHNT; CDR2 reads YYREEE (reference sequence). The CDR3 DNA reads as TGTGCCAGCAGCCGGACAGGAGAGACCCAGTACTTC. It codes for CASSRTGETQYF.

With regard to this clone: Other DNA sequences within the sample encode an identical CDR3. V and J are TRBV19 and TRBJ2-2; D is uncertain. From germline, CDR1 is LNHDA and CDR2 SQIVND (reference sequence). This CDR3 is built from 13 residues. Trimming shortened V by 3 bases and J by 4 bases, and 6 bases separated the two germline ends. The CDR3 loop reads CASSITVTGELFF. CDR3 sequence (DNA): TGTGCCAGTAGTATCACGGTCACCGGGGAGCTGTTTTTT.

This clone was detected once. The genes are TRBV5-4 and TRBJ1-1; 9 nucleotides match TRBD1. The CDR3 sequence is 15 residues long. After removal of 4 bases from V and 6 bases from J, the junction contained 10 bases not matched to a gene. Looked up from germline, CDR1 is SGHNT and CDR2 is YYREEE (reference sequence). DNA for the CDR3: TGTGCCAGCAGCGGACTCGGACAGGGGTTACCTGAAGCTTTCTTT. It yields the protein CASSGLGQGLPEAFF. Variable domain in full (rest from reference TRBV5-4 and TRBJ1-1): ETGVTQSPTHLIKTRGQQVTLRCSSQSGHNTVSWYQQALGQGPQFIFQYYREEENGRGNFPPRFSGLQFPNYSSELNVNALELDDSALYLCASSGLGQGLPEAFFGQGTRLTVV.

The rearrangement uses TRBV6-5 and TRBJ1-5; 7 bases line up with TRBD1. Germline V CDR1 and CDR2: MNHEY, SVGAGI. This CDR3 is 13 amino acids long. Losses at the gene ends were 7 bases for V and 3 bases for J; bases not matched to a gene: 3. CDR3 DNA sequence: TGTGCCAGCACCAGGGGGGTCAATCAGCCCCAGCATTTT. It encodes CASTRGVNQPQHF.

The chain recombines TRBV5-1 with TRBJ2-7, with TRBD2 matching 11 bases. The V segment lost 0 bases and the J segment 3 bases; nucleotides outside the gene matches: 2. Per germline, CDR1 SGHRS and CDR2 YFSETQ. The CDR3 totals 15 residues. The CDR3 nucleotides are TGCGCCAGCAGCTTGGGGGGGACTAGCGGCTACGAGCAGTACTTC. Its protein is CASSLGGTSGYEQYF.

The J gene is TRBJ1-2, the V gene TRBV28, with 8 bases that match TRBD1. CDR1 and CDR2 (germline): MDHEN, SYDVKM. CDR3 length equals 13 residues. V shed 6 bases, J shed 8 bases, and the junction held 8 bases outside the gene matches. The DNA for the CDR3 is TGTGCCAGCAGCCCCGGACAGGGAGGAGGCTACACCTTC. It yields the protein CASSPGQGGGYTF.

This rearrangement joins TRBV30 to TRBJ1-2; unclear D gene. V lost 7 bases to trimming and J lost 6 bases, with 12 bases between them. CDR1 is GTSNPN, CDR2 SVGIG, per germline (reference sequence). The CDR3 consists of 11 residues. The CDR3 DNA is TGTGCCTTCGGTCTCTCTCATGGCTACACCTTC. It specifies CAFGLSHGYTF.

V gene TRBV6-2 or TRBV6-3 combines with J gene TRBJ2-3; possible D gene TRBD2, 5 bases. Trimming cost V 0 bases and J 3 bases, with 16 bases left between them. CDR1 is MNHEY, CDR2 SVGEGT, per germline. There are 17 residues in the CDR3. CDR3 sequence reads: CASSYSRHGIKTDTQYF. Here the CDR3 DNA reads TGTGCCAGCAGTTACTCGCGCCACGGGATTAAGACAGATACGCAGTATTTT.

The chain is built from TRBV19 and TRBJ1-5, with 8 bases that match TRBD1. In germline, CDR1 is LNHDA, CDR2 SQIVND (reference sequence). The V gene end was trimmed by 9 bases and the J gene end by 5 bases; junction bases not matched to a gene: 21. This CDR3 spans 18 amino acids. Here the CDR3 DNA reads TGTGCCAGCCGAACTATACAGGGGGGGACCGGGGGCGATCAGCCCCAGCATTTT. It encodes CASRTIQGGTGGDQPQHF.

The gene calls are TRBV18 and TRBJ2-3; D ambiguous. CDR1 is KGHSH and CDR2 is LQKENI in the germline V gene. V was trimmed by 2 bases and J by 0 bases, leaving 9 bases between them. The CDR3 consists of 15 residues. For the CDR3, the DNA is TGTGCCAGCTCACCATACTTCCCAAGCACAGATACGCAGTATTTT. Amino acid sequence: CASSPYFPSTDTQYF.

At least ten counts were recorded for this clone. CDR3 sequence (DNA): TGTGCCATCACCCCTGGAGACGGAGAGCCTCACTACGAGCAGTACTTC. Translating it yields CAITPGDGEPHYEQYF. The V and J genes are TRBV10-3 and TRBJ2-7; no firm D call. CDR3 size: 16 residues. From germline, CDR1 is ENHRY and CDR2 SYGVKD. The V end lost 7 bases, the J end lost 3 bases, and 22 bases lay between the germline ends.

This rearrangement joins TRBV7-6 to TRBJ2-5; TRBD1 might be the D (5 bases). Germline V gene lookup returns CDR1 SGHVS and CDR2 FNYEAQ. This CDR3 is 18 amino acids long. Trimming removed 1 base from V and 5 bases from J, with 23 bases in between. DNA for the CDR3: TGTGCCAGCAGCTTAGAGGTCGGGCAGGGCGTGGGCTTGGAGACCCAGTACTTC. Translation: CASSLEVGQGVGLETQYF.

The CDR3 loop is CSVETRGWGETQYF. CDR3 DNA: TGCAGCGTTGAAACCAGGGGCTGGGGAGAGACCCAGTACTTC. This sequence joins TRBV29-1 and TRBJ2-5; D is perhaps TRBD1 (6 bases). The CDR3 sequence is 14 residues long. Germline V gene data show CDR1 as SQVTM and CDR2 as ANQGSEA. V was shortened by 2 bases and J by 4 bases, with 14 bases between the two germline ends.

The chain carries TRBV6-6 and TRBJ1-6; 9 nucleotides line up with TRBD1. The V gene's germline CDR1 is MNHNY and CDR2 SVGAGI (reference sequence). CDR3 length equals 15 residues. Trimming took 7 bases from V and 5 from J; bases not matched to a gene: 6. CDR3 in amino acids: CASKKQGADNSPLHF. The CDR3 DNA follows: TGTGCCAGCAAGAAACAGGGGGCTGATAATTCACCCCTCCACTTT.

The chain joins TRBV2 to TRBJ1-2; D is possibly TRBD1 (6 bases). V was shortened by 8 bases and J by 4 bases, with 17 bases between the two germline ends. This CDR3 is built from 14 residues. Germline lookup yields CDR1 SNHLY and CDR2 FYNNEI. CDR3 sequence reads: CASRQARNTYGYTF. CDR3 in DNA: TGTGCCAGCCGACAGGCGAGGAATACCTATGGCTACACCTTC.

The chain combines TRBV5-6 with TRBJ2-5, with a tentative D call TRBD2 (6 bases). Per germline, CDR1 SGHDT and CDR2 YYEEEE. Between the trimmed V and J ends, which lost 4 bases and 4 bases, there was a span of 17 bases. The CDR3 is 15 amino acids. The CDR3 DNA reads TGTGCCAGCAGCAGTTGGACGGCGGGGCGAGAGACCCAGTACTTC. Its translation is CASSSWTAGRETQYF.

CDR3 DNA sequence: TGTGCTAGTGGACTTAGACGGGAATTTTACGAGCAGTACGTC. The encoded protein is CASGLRREFYEQYV. The genes are TRBV12-5 and TRBJ2-7; maybe TRBD2 (5 bases). V lost 6 bases and J 4 bases, leaving 16 bases between the germline ends. Germline CDR1 and CDR2: LGHNT and FRNRAP. The CDR3 length is 14 residues.

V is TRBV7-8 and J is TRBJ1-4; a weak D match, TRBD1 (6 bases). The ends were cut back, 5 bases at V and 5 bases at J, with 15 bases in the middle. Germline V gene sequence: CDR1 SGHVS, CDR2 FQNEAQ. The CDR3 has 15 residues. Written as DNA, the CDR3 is TGTGCCAGCAGCCGAGGGGGAAGGGGGAATGAAAAACTGTTTTTT. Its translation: CASSRGGRGNEKLFF.

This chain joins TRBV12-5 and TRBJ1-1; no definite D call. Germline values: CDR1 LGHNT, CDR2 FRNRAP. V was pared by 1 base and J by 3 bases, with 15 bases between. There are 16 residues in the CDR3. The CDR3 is CASGLGTLLGHTEAFF. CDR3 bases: TGTGCTAGTGGTTTGGGGACTTTGCTAGGCCACACTGAAGCTTTCTTT.